The text below deals with one TCR beta chain. The antigen is not known. This specimen belongs to a study of T cells after yellow fever vaccination. Study results and caveats: Though weaker, the secondary response peaked faster, on day 5 versus 15.

One entry per CDR3 protein results from TCRdb running MiXCR on the 5' RACE reads. Altogether roughly 310,000 distinct CDR3 sequences are present, 3.6% being singletons, with the ten largest covering around 20%. The length of the CDR3 is 15 residues. Germline CDR1 and CDR2: DFQATT and SNEGSKA (reference sequence). Trimming cost V 1 base and J 1 base, with 10 bases left between them. The V and J genes are TRBV20-1 and TRBJ2-2; D remains ambiguous. The source of this sequence is a man younger than 30 who received the YFV17D yellow fever vaccine. Sequenced material: PBMCs, taken on the day of the yellow fever booster vaccination. The CDR3 DNA sequence: TGCAGTGCTAGAGGGGCAGCGCTGAACACCGGGGAGCTGTTTTTT. As protein: CSARGAALNTGELFF.